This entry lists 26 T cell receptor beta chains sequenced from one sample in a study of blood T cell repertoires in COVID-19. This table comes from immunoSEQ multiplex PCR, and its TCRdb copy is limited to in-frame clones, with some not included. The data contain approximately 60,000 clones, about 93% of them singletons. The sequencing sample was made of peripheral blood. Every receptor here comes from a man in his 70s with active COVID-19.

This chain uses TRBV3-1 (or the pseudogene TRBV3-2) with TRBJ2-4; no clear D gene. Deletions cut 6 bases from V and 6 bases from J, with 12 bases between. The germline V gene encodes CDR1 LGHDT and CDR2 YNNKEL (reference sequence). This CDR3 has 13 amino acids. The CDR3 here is CASRGSPGNIQYF. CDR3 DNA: TGTGCCAGCAGAGGCAGCCCAGGAAACATTCAGTACTTC.

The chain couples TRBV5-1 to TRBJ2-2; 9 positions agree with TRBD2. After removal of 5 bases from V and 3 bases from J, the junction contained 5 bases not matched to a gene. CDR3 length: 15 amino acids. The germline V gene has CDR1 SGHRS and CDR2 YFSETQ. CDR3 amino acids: CASSWLAGDTGELFF. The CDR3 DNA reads TGCGCCAGCAGTTGGTTAGCGGGGGACACCGGGGAGCTGTTTTTT.

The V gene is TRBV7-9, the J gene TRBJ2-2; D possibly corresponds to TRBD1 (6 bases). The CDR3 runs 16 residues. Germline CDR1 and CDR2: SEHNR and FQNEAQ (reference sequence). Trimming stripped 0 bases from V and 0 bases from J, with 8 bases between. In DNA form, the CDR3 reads TGTGCCAGCAGCTTAGCAGGGACACCGAACACCGGGGAGCTGTTTTTT. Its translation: CASSLAGTPNTGELFF. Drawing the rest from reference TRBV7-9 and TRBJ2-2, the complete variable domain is DTGVSQNPRHKITKRGQNVTFRCDPISEHNRLYWYRQTLGQGPEFLTYFQNEAQLEKSRLLSDRFSAERPKGSFSTLEIQRTEQGDSAMYLCASSLAGTPNTGELFFGEGSRLTVL.

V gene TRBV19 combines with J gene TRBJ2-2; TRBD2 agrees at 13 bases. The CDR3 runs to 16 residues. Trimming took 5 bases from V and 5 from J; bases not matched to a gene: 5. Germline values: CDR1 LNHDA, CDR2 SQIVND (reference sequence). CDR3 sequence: CASSPGLAGVTGELFF. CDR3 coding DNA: TGTGCCAGTAGTCCCGGACTAGCGGGGGTAACCGGGGAGCTGTTTTTT.

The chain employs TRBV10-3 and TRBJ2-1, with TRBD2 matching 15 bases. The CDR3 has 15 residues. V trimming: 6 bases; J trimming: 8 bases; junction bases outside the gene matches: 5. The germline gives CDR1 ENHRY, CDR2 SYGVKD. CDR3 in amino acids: CAIRRTSGGVDEQFF. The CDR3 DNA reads TGTGCCATCAGAAGGACTAGCGGGGGGGTCGATGAGCAGTTCTTC.

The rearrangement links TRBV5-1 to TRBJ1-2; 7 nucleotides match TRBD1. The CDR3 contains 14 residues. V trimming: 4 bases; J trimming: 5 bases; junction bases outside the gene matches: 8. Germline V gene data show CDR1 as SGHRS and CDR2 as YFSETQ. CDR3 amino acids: CASSPGTVPYGYTF. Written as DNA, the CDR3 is TGCGCCAGCAGCCCCGGGACAGTCCCTTATGGCTACACCTTC.

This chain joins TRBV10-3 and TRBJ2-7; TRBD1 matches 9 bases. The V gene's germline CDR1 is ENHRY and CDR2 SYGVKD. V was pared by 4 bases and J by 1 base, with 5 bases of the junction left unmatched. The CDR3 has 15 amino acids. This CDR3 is CAISGGQGGSYEQYF. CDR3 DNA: TGTGCCATCAGTGGGGGACAGGGAGGGTCCTACGAGCAGTACTTC.

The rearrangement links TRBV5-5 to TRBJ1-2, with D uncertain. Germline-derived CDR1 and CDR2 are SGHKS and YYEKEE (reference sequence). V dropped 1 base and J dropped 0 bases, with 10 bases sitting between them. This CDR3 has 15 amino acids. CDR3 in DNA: TGTGCCAGCAGCTTGCAAACAGTAACTAACTATGGCTACACCTTC. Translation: CASSLQTVTNYGYTF. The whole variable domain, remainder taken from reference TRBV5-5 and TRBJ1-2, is DAGVTQSPTHLIKTRGQQVTLRCSPISGHKSVSWYQQVLGQGPQFIFQYYEKEERGRGNFPDRFSARQFPNYSSELNVNALLLGDSALYLCASSLQTVTNYGYTFGSGTRLTVV.

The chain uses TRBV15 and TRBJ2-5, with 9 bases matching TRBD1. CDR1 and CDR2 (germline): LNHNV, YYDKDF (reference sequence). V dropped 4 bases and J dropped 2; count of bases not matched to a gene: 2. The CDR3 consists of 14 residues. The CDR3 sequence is CATSNDRGQETQYF. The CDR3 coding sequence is TGTGCCACCAGCAACGACAGGGGGCAAGAGACCCAGTACTTC.

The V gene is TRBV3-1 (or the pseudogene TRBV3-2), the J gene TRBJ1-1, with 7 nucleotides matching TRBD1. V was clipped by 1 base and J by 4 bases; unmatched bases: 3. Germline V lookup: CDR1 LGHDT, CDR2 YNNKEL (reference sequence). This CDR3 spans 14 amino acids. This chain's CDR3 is CASSQVGTATEAFF. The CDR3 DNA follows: TGTGCCAGCAGCCAAGTCGGGACAGCCACTGAAGCTTTCTTT.

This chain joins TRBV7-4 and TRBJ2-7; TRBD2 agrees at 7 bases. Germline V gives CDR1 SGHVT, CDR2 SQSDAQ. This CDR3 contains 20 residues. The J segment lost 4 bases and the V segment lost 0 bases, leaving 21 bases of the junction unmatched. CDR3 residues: CASSLAEVRSGLTFFYEQYF. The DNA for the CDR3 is TGTGCCAGCAGCTTAGCGGAGGTAAGGTCGGGACTAACATTTTTTTACGAGCAGTACTTC.

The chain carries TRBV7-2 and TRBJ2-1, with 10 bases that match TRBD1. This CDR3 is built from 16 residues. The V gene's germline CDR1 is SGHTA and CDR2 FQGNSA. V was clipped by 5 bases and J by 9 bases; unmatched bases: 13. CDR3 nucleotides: TGTGCCAGCAGCCCAGTAGGGACAGGGGCTATGGTTGAGCAGTTCTTC. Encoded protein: CASSPVGTGAMVEQFF.

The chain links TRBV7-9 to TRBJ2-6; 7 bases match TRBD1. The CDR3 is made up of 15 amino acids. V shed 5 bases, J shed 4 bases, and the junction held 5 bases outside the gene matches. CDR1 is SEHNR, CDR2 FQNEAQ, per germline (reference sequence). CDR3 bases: TGTGCCAGCAGCCTTACAGGGGTCGGGGCCAACGTCCTGACTTTC. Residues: CASSLTGVGANVLTF. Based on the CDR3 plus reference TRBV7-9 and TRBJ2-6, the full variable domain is DTGVSQNPRHKITKRGQNVTFRCDPISEHNRLYWYRQTLGQGPEFLTYFQNEAQLEKSRLLSDRFSAERPKGSFSTLEIQRTEQGDSAMYLCASSLTGVGANVLTFGAGSRLTVL.

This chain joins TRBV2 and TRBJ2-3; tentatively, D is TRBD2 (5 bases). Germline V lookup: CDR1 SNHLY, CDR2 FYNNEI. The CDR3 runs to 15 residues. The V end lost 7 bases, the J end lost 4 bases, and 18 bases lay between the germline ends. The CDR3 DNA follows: TGTGCCAGCAAGTGGGCTAGCCCCGGGTCAGATACGCAGTATTTT. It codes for CASKWASPGSDTQYF.

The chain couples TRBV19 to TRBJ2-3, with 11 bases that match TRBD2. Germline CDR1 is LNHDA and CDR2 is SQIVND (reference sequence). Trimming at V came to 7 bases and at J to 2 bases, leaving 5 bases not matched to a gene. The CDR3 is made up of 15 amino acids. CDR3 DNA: TGTGCCAGTAAAACGACTAGCGGGGCCACAGATACGCAGTATTTT. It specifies CASKTTSGATDTQYF.

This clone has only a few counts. CDR3 sequence: CASTRDSQGSSEQFF. The CDR3 DNA reads TGTGCCAGTACCCGGGACTCCCAGGGCAGTAGTGAGCAGTTCTTC. The rearrangement uses TRBV19 and TRBJ2-1, with D perhaps matching TRBD2 (6 bases). The CDR3 length is 15 residues. Germline CDR1 LNHDA, CDR2 SQIVND (reference sequence). The V and J ends lost 7 bases and 9 bases respectively, with 22 bases between them.

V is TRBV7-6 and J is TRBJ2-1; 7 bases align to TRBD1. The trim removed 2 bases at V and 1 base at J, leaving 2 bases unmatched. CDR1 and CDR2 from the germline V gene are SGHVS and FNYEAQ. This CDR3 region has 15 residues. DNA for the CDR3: TGTGCCAGCAGCTTATTGGGACAGTCCTACAATGAGCAGTTCTTC. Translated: CASSLLGQSYNEQFF.

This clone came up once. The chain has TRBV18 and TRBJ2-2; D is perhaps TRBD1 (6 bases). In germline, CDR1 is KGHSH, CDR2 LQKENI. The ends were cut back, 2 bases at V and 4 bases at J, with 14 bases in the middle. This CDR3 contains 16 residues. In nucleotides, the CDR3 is TGTGCCAGCTCACCATCTTTGGACAGACTCACCGGGGAGCTGTTTTTT. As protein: CASSPSLDRLTGELFF. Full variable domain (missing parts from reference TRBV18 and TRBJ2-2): NAGVMQNPRHLVRRRGQEARLRCSPMKGHSHVYWYRQLPEEGLKFMVYLQKENIIDESGMPKERFSAEFPKEGPSILRIQQVVRGDSAAYFCASSPSLDRLTGELFFGEGSRLTVL.

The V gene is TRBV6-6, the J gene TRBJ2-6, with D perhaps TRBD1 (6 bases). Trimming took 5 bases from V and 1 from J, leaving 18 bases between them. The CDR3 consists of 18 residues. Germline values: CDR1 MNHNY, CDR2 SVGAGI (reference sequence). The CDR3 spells CASSPPDSSWSGANVLTF. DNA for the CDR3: TGTGCCAGCAGTCCCCCGGACAGTTCCTGGTCTGGGGCCAACGTCCTGACTTTC.

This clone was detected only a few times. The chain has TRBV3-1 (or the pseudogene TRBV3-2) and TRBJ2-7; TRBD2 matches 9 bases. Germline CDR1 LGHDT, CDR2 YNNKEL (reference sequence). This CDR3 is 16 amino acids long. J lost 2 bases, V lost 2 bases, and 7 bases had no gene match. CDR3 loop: CASSQWSSGEAYEQYV. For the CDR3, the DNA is TGTGCCAGCAGCCAATGGTCTAGCGGGGAGGCCTACGAGCAGTACGTC.

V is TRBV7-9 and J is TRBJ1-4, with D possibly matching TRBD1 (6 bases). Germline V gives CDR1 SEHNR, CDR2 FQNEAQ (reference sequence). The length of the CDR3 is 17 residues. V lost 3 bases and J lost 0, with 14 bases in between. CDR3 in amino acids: CASSFGAGVATNEKLFF. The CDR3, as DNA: TGTGCCAGCAGCTTTGGGGCAGGGGTTGCAACTAATGAAAAACTGTTTTTT.

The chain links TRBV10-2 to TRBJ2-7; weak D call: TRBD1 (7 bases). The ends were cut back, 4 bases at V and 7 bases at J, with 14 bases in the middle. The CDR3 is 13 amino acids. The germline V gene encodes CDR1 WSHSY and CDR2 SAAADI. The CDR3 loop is CASSVGAGGEQYV. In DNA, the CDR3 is TGCGCCAGCAGTGTCGGAGCAGGGGGGGAGCAGTACGTC.

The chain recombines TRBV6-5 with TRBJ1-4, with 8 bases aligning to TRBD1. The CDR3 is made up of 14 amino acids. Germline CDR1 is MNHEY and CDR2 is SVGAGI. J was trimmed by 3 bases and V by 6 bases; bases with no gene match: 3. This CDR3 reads CASSQGAANEKLFF. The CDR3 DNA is TGTGCCAGCAGCCAGGGGGCAGCTAATGAAAAACTGTTTTTT.

CDR3 loop: CATGQKMDNEQFF. The CDR3 bases are TGTGCCACCGGACAGAAGATGGACAATGAGCAGTTCTTC. This chain links TRBV24-1 with TRBJ2-1, with D possibly being TRBD1 (6 bases). From germline, CDR1 is KGHDR and CDR2 SFDVKD. V was clipped by 9 bases and J by 5 bases, with 13 bases between them. This CDR3 has 13 amino acids.

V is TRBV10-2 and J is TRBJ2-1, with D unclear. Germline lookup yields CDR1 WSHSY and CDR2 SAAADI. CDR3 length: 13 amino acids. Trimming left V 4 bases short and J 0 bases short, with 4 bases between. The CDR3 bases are TGCGCCAGCAGTGCTTTCTCCTACAATGAGCAGTTCTTC. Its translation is CASSAFSYNEQFF.

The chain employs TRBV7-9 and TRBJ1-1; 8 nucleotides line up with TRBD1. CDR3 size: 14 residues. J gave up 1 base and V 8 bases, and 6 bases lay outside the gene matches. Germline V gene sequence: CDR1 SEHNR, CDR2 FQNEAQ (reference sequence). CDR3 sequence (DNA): TGTGCCAGCGCCCCGGGACAGGCGAACACTGAAGCTTTCTTT. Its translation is CASAPGQANTEAFF.